The rows below give T cell receptor beta chains drawn from one sample of a study of vaccination and CD4 T cells after COVID-19. Antigen specificity for these receptors is unknown. MiXCR, applied by TCRdb to the PCR reads, yields one record per CDR3 protein. The sample records under 20,000 distinct CDR3 sequences, more than 40% being singletons. Material: CD4+ T cells from blood, cultured in vitro, obtained before SARS-CoV-2 vaccination. Receptor source: a human donor who had recovered from COVID-19. The CDR3 runs from the conserved cysteine through the conserved F or W.

v_call	j_call	cdr3_aa
TRBV12-3/TRBV12-4	TRBJ1-6	CASRWGDPNSPLHF
TRBV30	TRBJ1-1	CAGMRNTEAFF
TRBV7-2	TRBJ2-7	CASSLEGKRYEQYF
TRBV7-9	TRBJ2-5	CASPGLAGGEETQYF
TRBV19	TRBJ2-2	CASAQREGTAGELFF
TRBV6-1	TRBJ2-5	CASSQETQYF
TRBV11-2	TRBJ1-6	CASSLGTGGSPLHF
TRBV19	TRBJ1-6	CASSTLGPGENSPLHF
TRBV20-1	TRBJ2-2	CSGSDNPGELFF
TRBV19	TRBJ2-1	CASSQRTSGNAGEQFF
TRBV6-5	TRBJ2-3	CASSYSSGGSGTDTQYF
TRBV10-3	TRBJ2-3	CAISHREGGRGDTQYF
TRBV2	TRBJ1-5	CASRQAGGGNRPQHF
TRBV7-6	TRBJ2-5	CASSLGSGRAGETQYF
TRBV7-3	TRBJ2-1	CASSAAGRYEQFF
TRBV11-3	TRBJ2-1	CASSPTRMNEQFF
TRBV10-3	TRBJ2-5	CAIAAMSNQETQYF
TRBV7-9	TRBJ1-1	CASSPGTGGNTEAFF
TRBV5-1	TRBJ2-7	CASSLGNPPHEQYF
TRBV7-8	TRBJ2-1	CASATRGTYNEQFF
TRBV29-1	TRBJ1-2	CSVGSGQGLGYTF
TRBV6-1	TRBJ1-1	CASSTWDRLNTEAFF
TRBV20-1	TRBJ2-7	CSASRDTIYEQYF
TRBV7-2	TRBJ2-5	CASSLDLAGGRETQYF
TRBV20-1	TRBJ1-1	CSAGVTGGLNTEAFF
TRBV7-8	TRBJ2-5	CASSWGTEKTQYF